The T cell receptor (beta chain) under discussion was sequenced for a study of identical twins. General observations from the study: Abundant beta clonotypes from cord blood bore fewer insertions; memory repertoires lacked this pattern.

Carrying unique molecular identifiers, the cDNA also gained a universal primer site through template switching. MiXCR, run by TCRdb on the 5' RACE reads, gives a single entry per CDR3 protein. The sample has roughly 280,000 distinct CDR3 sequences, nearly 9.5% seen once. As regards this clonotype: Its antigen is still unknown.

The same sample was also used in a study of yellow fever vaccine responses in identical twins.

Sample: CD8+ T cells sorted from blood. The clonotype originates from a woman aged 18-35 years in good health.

CDR3 loop: CASSLWDRGREKLFF. For the CDR3, the DNA is TGTGCCAGCAGCTTGTGGGACAGGGGGCGTGAAAAACTGTTTTTT. V is TRBV7-8 and J is TRBJ1-4; TRBD1 aligns across 12 bases. The V gene end was trimmed by 3 bases and the J gene end by 7 bases; junction bases not matched to a gene: 3. The CDR3 has 15 residues. Germline V gene data show CDR1 as SGHVS and CDR2 as FQNEAQ.